The 3 T cell receptor beta chains given below trace back to one sample, sequenced in a study of blood T cells in healthy people across ages. Combining a sample-barcoded 5' primer with a J-beta primer mix, a second PCR ran for about 6 to 12 cycles. TCRdb analysed the 5' RACE reads with MiXCR anew, one entry per CDR3 protein. Here the sample spans about 1,600,000 distinct CDR3 sequences, 42% being singletons. Input material: blood. These TCRs come from a woman under 30 in good health.

The chain has TRBV6-1 and TRBJ2-7; TRBD2 aligns across 10 bases. Germline CDR1 is MNHNS and CDR2 is SASEGT. The CDR3 is 14 amino acids. The trim removed 8 bases at V and 2 bases at J, leaving 6 bases unmatched. In nucleotides, the CDR3 is TGTGCCAGCCGGCTAGCGGGAGCGACCTACGAGCAGTACTTC. It translates to CASRLAGATYEQYF.

There are a few counts of this clonotype. The chain carries TRBV5-4 and TRBJ1-2; 9 bases match TRBD1. The CDR3 spans 13 residues. Germline CDR1 reads SGHNT; CDR2 reads YYREEE (reference sequence). The V segment lost 4 bases and the J segment 9 bases; nucleotides outside the gene matches: 7. CDR3 bases: TGTGCCAGCAGCGGGGACAGGGCTGCGAGCTACACCTTC. This encodes CASSGDRAASYTF.

In this sample, this clonotype turned up a few times. The rearrangement links TRBV27 to TRBJ2-3; TRBD2 aligns across 8 bases. Germline V gene sequence: CDR1 MNHEY, CDR2 SMNVEV (reference sequence). V dropped 5 bases and J dropped 2; count of bases not matched to a gene: 9. The CDR3 extends over 16 amino acids. CDR3: CASSQVAGSDTDTQYF. CDR3 nucleotide sequence: TGTGCCAGCAGTCAGGTAGCGGGAAGTGACACAGATACGCAGTATTTT.